The 16 T cell receptor beta chains below all came from one sample that was sequenced in a study of immune cell composition in non-small cell lung cancer. Sequencing used immunoSEQ multiplex PCR; TCRdb keeps in-frame clones, though not all of them. The sample lists 15,000 or so clones, about 84% occurring once. The sequencing input was lung tumor tissue. These receptors originate from a human donor with non-small cell lung cancer.

The chain joins TRBV5-4 to TRBJ2-3; 7 bases map to TRBD1. V trimming: 3 bases; J trimming: 6 bases; junction bases outside the gene matches: 7. This CDR3 has 14 amino acids. The germline V gene encodes CDR1 SGHNT and CDR2 YYREEE (reference sequence). CDR3 bases: TGTGCCAGCAGCTGGGACAGCCGGATGGATACGCAGTATTTT. Protein: CASSWDSRMDTQYF.

The V gene is TRBV27, the J gene TRBJ1-5, with 10 bases identical to TRBD1. V gave up 0 bases and J gave up 7 bases; unmatched junction bases: 0. In germline, CDR1 is MNHEY, CDR2 SMNVEV (reference sequence). The CDR3 consists of 14 residues. The CDR3 DNA reads as TGTGCCAGCAGTTTATCGGGACAGGGGCAGCCCCAGCATTTT. Translation gives CASSLSGQGQPQHF.

This clone was counted a single time. V gene TRBV19 combines with J gene TRBJ2-7; TRBD2 matches 7 bases. This CDR3 comprises 14 residues. CDR1 LNHDA and CDR2 SQIVND come from the germline V gene (reference sequence). V lost 4 bases to trimming and J lost 5 bases; unmatched junction nucleotides: 8. The CDR3 nucleotides are TGTGCCAGTAGTAGCGGGGAGGGCCTCGACGAGCAGTACTTC. Translated, it gives CASSSGEGLDEQYF.

CDR3 coding DNA: TGTGCCAGCAGCGCCGAGGACAGGGGAAAAGAGACCCAGTACTTC. Amino acid sequence: CASSAEDRGKETQYF. V usage is TRBV11-3 and J usage is TRBJ2-5; 9 bases are a match to TRBD1. V lost 5 bases to trimming and J lost 3 bases; unmatched junction nucleotides: 7. The CDR3 length is 15 residues. Germline CDR1 and CDR2: SGHNT and YENEEA.

J is TRBJ1-4 and V is TRBV7-9; D uncertain. Germline values: CDR1 SEHNR, CDR2 FQNEAQ (reference sequence). CDR3 size: 12 residues. V was trimmed by 7 bases and J by 8 bases, leaving 11 bases between them. The CDR3 loop is CASNNLGEKLFF. The CDR3 bases are TGTGCCAGCAATAACCTGGGGGAAAAACTGTTTTTT.

Only a few counts were recorded for this clone. The chain employs TRBV5-1 and TRBJ1-1, with D unresolved. From germline, CDR1 is SGHRS and CDR2 YFSETQ. This CDR3 is 12 amino acids long. The V end was cut by 0 bases, the J end by 5 bases, with 5 bases between. CDR3 protein: CASSLGKTEAFF. The CDR3, as DNA: TGCGCCAGCAGCTTGGGAAAAACTGAAGCTTTCTTT.

As DNA, the CDR3 is TGTGCCACCAGCAGAGATGCAGGGGCAGCAAGCAATCAGCCCCAGCATTTT. Its translation: CATSRDAGAASNQPQHF. The chain couples TRBV15 to TRBJ1-5, with D possibly being TRBD1 (6 bases). Trimming took 0 bases from V and 1 from J, leaving 13 bases between them. The germline CDR1 and CDR2 sequences are LNHNV and YYDKDF (reference sequence). This CDR3 region has 17 residues.

V gene TRBV18 combines with J gene TRBJ2-7; D possibly corresponds to TRBD2 (6 bases). This CDR3 spans 13 amino acids. V lost 5 bases, J lost 9 bases, and 17 bases lay in between. The germline V gene has CDR1 KGHSH and CDR2 LQKENI. CDR3: CASSIVRKEGQYF. As DNA, the CDR3 is TGTGCCAGCTCAATTGTTAGGAAGGAGGGGCAGTACTTC.

The V gene is TRBV19, the J gene TRBJ2-2; no firm D call. Germline V CDR1 and CDR2: LNHDA, SQIVND (reference sequence). Trimming shortened V by 7 bases and J by 0 bases, and 9 bases separated the two germline ends. This CDR3 region has 14 residues. CDR3 loop: CASNQRTNTGELFF. DNA for the CDR3: TGTGCCAGTAACCAGCGAACGAACACCGGGGAGCTGTTTTTT.

This sequence joins TRBV27 and TRBJ2-6; D uncertain. CDR1 is MNHEY and CDR2 is SMNVEV in the germline V gene (reference sequence). With 4 bases removed from V and 4 bases from J, the gap between germline ends came to 17 bases. The CDR3 totals 17 residues. The CDR3 bases are TGTGCCAGCAGTTCACAGCCCGCAGGCCTCGGGGCCAACGTCCTGACTTTC. Its protein is CASSSQPAGLGANVLTF.

This clone was picked up one time. This chain joins TRBV28 and TRBJ2-1; 11 bases are shared with TRBD2. CDR3 length: 16 amino acids. Germline V gives CDR1 MDHEN, CDR2 SYDVKM. The V and J ends lost 4 bases and 5 bases, in that order; junction bases with no gene match: 7. The CDR3 reads CASSYVSGRVDNEQFF. CDR3 DNA sequence: TGTGCCAGCAGTTACGTTAGCGGGAGGGTAGACAATGAGCAGTTCTTC.

The chain recombines TRBV11-2 with TRBJ2-7; TRBD2 agrees at 7 bases. The V segment lost 5 bases and the J segment 6 bases; nucleotides outside the gene matches: 13. The CDR3 length is 15 residues. Germline CDR1 is SGHAT and CDR2 is FQNNGV. CDR3 residues: CASSRVGLDSSEQYF. CDR3 coding DNA: TGTGCCAGCAGCCGTGTCGGACTAGACTCTTCCGAGCAGTACTTC.

The chain recombines TRBV6-6 with TRBJ1-1; D not resolved. The V end lost 7 bases, the J end lost 5 bases, and 14 bases lay between the germline ends. Germline assignment: CDR1 MNHNY and CDR2 SVGAGI (reference sequence). The CDR3 sequence is 13 residues long. The DNA for the CDR3 is TGTGCCAGCACCCCGGTCCCGTATACTGAAGCTTTCTTT. It yields the protein CASTPVPYTEAFF.

The chain uses TRBV5-1 and TRBJ1-2, with TRBD1 matching 10 bases. Trimming at V came to 5 bases and at J to 5 bases, leaving 12 bases not matched to a gene. This CDR3 spans 16 amino acids. Germline CDR1 SGHRS, CDR2 YFSETQ. CDR3 in amino acids: CASRYETGQGEYGYTF. The CDR3 nucleotides read TGCGCCAGCAGATATGAAACAGGACAGGGGGAATATGGCTACACCTTC. The full variable domain, rest sourced from reference TRBV5-1 and TRBJ1-2, is KAGVTQTPRYLIKTRGQQVTLSCSPISGHRSVSWYQQTPGQGLQFLFEYFSETQRNKGNFPGRFSGRQFSNSRSEMNVSTLELGDSALYLCASRYETGQGEYGYTFGSGTRLTVV.

The chain recombines TRBV11-2 with TRBJ2-1; no definite D call. Germline assignment: CDR1 SGHAT and CDR2 FQNNGV. The CDR3 is 14 residues long. Trimming left V 0 bases short and J 6 bases short, with 9 bases between. This CDR3 is CASSLDSAINEQFF. The CDR3 DNA sequence: TGTGCCAGCAGCTTAGACAGTGCAATCAATGAGCAGTTCTTC.

V and J are TRBV27 and TRBJ2-2; D gene uncertain. V was clipped by 5 bases and J by 1 base, with 5 bases between them. The CDR3 loop spans 13 amino acids. The germline V gene has CDR1 MNHEY and CDR2 SMNVEV (reference sequence). The CDR3 sequence is CASSDLNTGELFF. CDR3 nucleotide sequence: TGTGCCAGCAGTGACTTGAACACCGGGGAGCTGTTTTTT.